This T cell receptor beta chain was sequenced in a study of cytomegalovirus exposure and HLA in healthy donors. Study-wide results and caveats: 87-base-pair reads could not separate some V segments, including TRBV6-2 and TRBV6-3.

About this clone: What it binds is unknown.

Germline CDR1 SEHNR, CDR2 FQNEAQ (reference sequence). This CDR3 spans 13 amino acids. V gave up 7 bases and J gave up 4 bases, with 11 bases separating them. 60 Vbeta and 13 Jbeta primers were used in PCR. Clones were read by immunoSEQ multiplex PCR, and TCRdb kept only the in-frame ones, dropping some. The table includes about 82,000 clones, 70% to 80% detected once. The V gene is TRBV7-9, the J gene TRBJ2-1; D possibly corresponds to TRBD2 (5 bases). The receptor comes from a human donor in good health. Input material: PBMCs. The CDR3 nucleotides are TGTGCCAGCACCACGGGGTTTTACAATGAGCAGTTCTTC. It codes for CASTTGFYNEQFF.